Included here is one TCR beta chain sequence, with context. Different DNA sequences within this sample yield the same CDR3. These data are taken from a study of blood T cell repertoires in COVID-19. Study background: Researchers got acute and convalescent COVID-19 samples from the United States, Italy and Spain. PBMCs, B-cell-depleted T cells, or T cells provided the cDNA or gDNA that made up the material.

Germline CDR1 SGHRS, CDR2 YFSETQ. The CDR3 runs 16 residues. Unmatched junction bases numbered 7, after V lost 0 bases and J lost 3 bases. In the original processing: Counts of nucleated cells, estimated from reference gene primer amplification, were obtained. The method was immunoSEQ multiplex PCR; TCRdb's version includes in-frame clones alone and lacks a portion of them. That table is the source of V, J and clone size, and D and trimming were worked out from the DNA. This sample has around 190,000 clones, with 65% to 90% found just once. The sequenced sample was peripheral blood. J is TRBJ2-3 and V is TRBV5-1; TRBD2 agrees at 7 bases. The sequence was collected from a human donor in a cohort sampled during active COVID-19. The CDR3 DNA sequence: TGCGCCAGCAGCTTGGTTGCGGGAGCCGGAACAGATACGCAGTATTTT. Amino acids: CASSLVAGAGTDTQYF.